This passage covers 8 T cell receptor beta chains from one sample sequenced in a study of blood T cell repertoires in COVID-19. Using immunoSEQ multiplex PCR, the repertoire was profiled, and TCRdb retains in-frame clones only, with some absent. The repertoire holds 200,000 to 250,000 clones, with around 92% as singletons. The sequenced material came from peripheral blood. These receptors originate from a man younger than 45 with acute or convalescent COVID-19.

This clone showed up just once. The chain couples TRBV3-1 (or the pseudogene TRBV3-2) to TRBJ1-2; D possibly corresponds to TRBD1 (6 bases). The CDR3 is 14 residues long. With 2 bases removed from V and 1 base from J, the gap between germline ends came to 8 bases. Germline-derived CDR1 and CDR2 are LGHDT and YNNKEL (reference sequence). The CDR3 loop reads CASSQRGFNYGYTF. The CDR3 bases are TGTGCCAGCAGCCAAAGGGGGTTTAACTATGGCTACACCTTC.

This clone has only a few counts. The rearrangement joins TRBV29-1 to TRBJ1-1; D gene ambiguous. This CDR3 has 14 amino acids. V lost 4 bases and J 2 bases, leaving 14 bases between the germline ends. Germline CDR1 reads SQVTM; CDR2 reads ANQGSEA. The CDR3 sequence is CSVAGIPSNTEAFF. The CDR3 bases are TGCAGCGTTGCAGGAATCCCATCTAACACTGAAGCTTTCTTT.

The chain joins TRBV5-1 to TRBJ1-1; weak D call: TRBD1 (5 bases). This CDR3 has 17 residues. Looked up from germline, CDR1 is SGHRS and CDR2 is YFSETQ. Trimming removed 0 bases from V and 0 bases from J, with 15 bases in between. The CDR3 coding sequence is TGCGCCAGCAGCTTGGGGGGAACCAGGGTGGTGAACACTGAAGCTTTCTTT. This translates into CASSLGGTRVVNTEAFF.

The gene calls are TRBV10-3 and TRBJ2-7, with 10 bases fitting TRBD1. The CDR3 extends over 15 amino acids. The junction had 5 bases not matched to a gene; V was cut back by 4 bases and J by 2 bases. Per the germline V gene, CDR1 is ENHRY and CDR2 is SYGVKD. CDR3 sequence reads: CAISADGTGAYEQYF. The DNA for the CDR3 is TGTGCCATCAGTGCCGACGGGACAGGGGCCTACGAGCAGTACTTC.

CDR3 loop: CAISQDSRSLDEQFF. The CDR3 region has the DNA TGTGCCATCAGTCAGGACTCGCGGAGCTTGGATGAGCAGTTCTTC. The chain couples TRBV10-3 to TRBJ2-1, with D possibly matching TRBD2 (5 bases). The CDR3 consists of 15 residues. V lost 5 bases and J lost 8, with 19 bases in between. The germline CDR1 and CDR2 sequences are ENHRY and SYGVKD.

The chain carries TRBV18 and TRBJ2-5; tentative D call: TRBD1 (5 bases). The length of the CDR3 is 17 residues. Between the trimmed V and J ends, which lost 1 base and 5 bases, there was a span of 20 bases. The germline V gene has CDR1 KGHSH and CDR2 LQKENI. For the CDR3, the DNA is TGTGCCAGCTCACCACAAGACAGCCGTGCCCGTTCGGAGACCCAGTACTTC. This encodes CASSPQDSRARSETQYF.

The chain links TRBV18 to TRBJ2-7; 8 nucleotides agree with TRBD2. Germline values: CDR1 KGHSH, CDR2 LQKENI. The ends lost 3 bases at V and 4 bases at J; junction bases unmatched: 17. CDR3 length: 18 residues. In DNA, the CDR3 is TGTGCCAGCTCACCGCAGGGACCGAACGGACTAGCCGGGTACGAGCAGTACTTC. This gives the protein CASSPQGPNGLAGYEQYF.

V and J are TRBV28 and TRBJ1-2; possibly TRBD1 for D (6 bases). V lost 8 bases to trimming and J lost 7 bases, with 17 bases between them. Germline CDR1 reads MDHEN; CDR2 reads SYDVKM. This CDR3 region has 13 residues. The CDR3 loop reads CASYRVNVGGYTF. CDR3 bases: TGTGCCAGCTACAGGGTGAACGTAGGTGGCTACACCTTC.